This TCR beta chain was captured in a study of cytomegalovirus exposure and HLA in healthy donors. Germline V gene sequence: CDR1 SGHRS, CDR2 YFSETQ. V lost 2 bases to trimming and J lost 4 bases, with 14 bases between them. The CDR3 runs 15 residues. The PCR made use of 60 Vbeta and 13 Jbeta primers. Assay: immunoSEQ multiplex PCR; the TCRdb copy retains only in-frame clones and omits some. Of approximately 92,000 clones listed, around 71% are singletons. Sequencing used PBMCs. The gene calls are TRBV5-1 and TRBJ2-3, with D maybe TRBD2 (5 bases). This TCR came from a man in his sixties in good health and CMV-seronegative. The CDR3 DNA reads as TGCGCCAGCAGCTTAGAACTAGACCGAGCAGATACGCAGTATTTT. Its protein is CASSLELDRADTQYF. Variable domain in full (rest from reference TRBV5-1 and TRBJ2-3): KAGVTQTPRYLIKTRGQQVTLSCSPISGHRSVSWYQQTPGQGLQFLFEYFSETQRNKGNFPGRFSGRQFSNSRSEMNVSTLELGDSALYLCASSLELDRADTQYFGPGTRLTVL.